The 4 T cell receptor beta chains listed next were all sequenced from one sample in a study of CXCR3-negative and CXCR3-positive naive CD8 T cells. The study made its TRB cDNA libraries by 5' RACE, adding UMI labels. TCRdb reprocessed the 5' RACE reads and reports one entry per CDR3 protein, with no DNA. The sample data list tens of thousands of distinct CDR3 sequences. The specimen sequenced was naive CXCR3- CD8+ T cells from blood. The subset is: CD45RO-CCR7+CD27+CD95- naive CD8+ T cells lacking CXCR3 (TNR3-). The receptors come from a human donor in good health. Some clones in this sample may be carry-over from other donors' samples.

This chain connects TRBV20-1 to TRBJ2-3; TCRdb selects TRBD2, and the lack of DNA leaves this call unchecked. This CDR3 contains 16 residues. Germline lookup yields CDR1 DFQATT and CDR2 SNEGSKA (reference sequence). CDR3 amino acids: CSARDWSGTYTDTQYF.

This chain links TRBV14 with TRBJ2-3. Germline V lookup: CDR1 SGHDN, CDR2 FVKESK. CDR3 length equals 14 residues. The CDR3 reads CASSQDLATDTQYF. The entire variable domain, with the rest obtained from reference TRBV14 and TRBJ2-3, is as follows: EAGVTQFPSHSVIEKGQTVTLRCDPISGHDNLYWYRRVMGKEIKFLLHFVKESKQDESGMPNNRFLAERTGGTYSTLKVQPAELEDSGVYFCASSQDLATDTQYFGPGTRLTVL.

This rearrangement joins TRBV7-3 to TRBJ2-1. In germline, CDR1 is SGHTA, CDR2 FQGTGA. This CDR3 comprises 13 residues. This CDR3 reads CASSLMALNEQFF.

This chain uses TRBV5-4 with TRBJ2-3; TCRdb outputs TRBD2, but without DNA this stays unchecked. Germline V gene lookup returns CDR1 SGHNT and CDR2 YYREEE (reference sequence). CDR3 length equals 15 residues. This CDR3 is CASGPAGASTDTQYF.